This T cell receptor (beta chain) was recorded in a study of post-analysis software for immune sequencing data. Turning to the study itself: The disease courses spanned relapsing-remitting, secondary progressive and progressive-relapsing forms of multiple sclerosis. Overall study results and limits: Higher frequency in patients than in controls was seen for about five TRBV segments, with TRBV5-6, TRBV5-1 and TRBV20-1 among them. Patients with multiple sclerosis recorded significantly lower normalized Chao1 diversity than controls, the study found. Same-batch preparations were strongly co-clustered by F measure.

The CDR3 covers 17 residues. V lost 1 base to trimming and J lost 0 bases; unmatched junction nucleotides: 6. The germline gives CDR1 DFQATT, CDR2 SNEGSKA (reference sequence). Remarks on this clonotype: Its antigen is as yet unknown.

Unique molecular identifiers tagged the TCR beta cDNA libraries. TCRdb itself ran the PCR reads through MiXCR, one entry per CDR3 protein. The sample has about 680,000 distinct CDR3 sequences, around 64% seen once. The specimen sequenced was blood. The source of this sequence is a girl aged 2 to 9 with multiple sclerosis. This chain connects TRBV20-1 to TRBJ2-3; 11 bases are a match to TRBD2. CDR3 in DNA: TGCAGTGCTAGAGGGCTAGCGGGGGGATCTAGCACAGATACGCAGTATTTT. Its protein product is CSARGLAGGSSTDTQYF.